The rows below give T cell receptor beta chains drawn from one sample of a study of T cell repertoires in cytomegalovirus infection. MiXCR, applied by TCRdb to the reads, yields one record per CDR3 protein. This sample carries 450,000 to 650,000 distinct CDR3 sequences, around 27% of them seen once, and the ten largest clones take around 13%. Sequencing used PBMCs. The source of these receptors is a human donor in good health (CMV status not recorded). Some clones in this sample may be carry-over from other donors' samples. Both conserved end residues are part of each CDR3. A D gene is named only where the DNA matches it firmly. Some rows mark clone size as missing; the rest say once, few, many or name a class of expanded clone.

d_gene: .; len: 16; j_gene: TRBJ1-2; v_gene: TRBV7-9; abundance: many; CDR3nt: TGTGCCAGCAGCTTAATGGTGTCAGCGGAGGGGAATGGCTACACCTTC; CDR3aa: CASSLMVSAEGNGYTF
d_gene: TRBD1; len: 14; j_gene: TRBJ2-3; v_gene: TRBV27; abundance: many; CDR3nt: TGTGCCAGCAGTCCCGGACAGGAGACAGATACGCAGTATTTT; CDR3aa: CASSPGQETDTQYF
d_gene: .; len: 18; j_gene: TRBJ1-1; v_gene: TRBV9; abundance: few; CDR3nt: TGTGCCAGCAGCGTAGACCCAAGCCAAGCAGGGGCGAACACTGAAGCTTTCTTT; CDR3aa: CASSVDPSQAGANTEAFF
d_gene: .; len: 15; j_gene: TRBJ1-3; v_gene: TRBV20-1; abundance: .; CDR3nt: TGCAGTGCGGGGCCCCGGGGCCTATCTGGAAACACCATATATTTT; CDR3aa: CSAGPRGLSGNTIYF
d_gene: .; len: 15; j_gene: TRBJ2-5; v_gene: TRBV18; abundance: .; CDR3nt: TGTGCCAGCTCACCATTTGAACGGGCCCAAGAGACCCAGTACTTC; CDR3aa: CASSPFERAQETQYF
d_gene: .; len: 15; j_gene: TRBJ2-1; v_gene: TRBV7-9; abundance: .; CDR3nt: TGTGCCAGCAGCTTTGGGCTAGCGACCTACAATGAGCAGTTCTTC; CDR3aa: CASSFGLATYNEQFF
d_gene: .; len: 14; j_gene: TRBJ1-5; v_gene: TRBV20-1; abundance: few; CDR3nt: TGCAGTGCTAGAGATCCCGGGGTAAGCCAGCCCCAGCATTTT; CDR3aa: CSARDPGVSQPQHF
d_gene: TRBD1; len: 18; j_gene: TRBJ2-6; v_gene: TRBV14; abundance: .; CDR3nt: TGTGCCAGCAGCCAACGGACAGGGGTGGTCTCTGGGGCCAACGTCCTGACTTTC; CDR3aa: CASSQRTGVVSGANVLTF
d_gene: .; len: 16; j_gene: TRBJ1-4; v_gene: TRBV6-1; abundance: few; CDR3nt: TGTGCCAGCAGTAGCTCTACGGGCAGGCCTAATGAAAAACTGTTTTTT; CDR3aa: CASSSSTGRPNEKLFF
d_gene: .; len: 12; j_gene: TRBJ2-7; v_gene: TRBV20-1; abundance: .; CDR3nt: TGCAGTGCTAGAGGTGGGGTTGTCGAGCAGTACTTC; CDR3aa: CSARGGVVEQYF